Presented here are 32 T cell receptor beta chains from one specimen sequenced in a study of T cells in Graves' hyperthyroidism and ophthalmopathy. TCR beta CDR3 sequences were amplified from RNA transcripts. The HTBI primer set served for first-round RT-PCR of the TCR CDR3. MiXCR, applied by TCRdb to the multiplex PCR reads, yields one record per CDR3 protein. Altogether hundreds of thousands of distinct CDR3 sequences are present, about 43% being singletons, with the ten largest covering just under 8.5%. Input material: peripheral blood or thyroid tissue (not recorded which). Receptors were obtained from a woman aged 18-29 years with Graves' hyperthyroidism.

This clonotype was seen at least ten times. J is TRBJ1-2 and V is TRBV10-3; 8 bases align to TRBD1. The CDR3 extends over 14 amino acids. Germline trimming cut 5 bases from V and 5 bases from J; bases unmatched to any gene: 7. Looked up from germline, CDR1 is ENHRY and CDR2 is SYGVKD. CDR3 DNA: TGTGCCATCAGTACCCCCGGGACAGGTTATGGCTACACCTTC. Protein sequence: CAISTPGTGYGYTF.

The chain uses TRBV24-1 and TRBJ1-1; maybe TRBD1 (5 bases). Germline V lookup: CDR1 KGHDR, CDR2 SFDVKD. The CDR3 has 13 amino acids. The V end was cut by 11 bases, the J end by 1 base, with 13 bases between. The CDR3 loop is CASASTENTEAFF. Written as DNA, the CDR3 is TGTGCCAGTGCTTCGACAGAGAACACTGAAGCTTTCTTT.

This clonotype was counted only a few times. V gene TRBV5-1 combines with J gene TRBJ2-7; D gene unclear. Trimming pared 0 bases from V and 2 bases from J, leaving 9 bases between. CDR3 size: 14 residues. The germline V gene encodes CDR1 SGHRS and CDR2 YFSETQ. The CDR3 region is CASSLVDGPYEQYF. The CDR3 DNA reads as TGCGCCAGCAGCTTGGTGGACGGACCCTACGAGCAGTACTTC. Variable domain in full (rest from reference TRBV5-1 and TRBJ2-7): KAGVTQTPRYLIKTRGQQVTLSCSPISGHRSVSWYQQTPGQGLQFLFEYFSETQRNKGNFPGRFSGRQFSNSRSEMNVSTLELGDSALYLCASSLVDGPYEQYFGPGTRLTVT.

The genes are TRBV5-1 and TRBJ1-4; the D is unclear. Germline V gene sequence: CDR1 SGHRS, CDR2 YFSETQ. The CDR3 has 15 residues. V gave up 1 base and J gave up 8 bases, with 15 bases separating them. CDR3 amino acids: CASSLTGPTMEKLFF. CDR3 sequence (DNA): TGCGCCAGCAGCTTGACCGGGCCCACGATGGAAAAACTGTTTTTT.

This clonotype showed up just a few times. A read error may be the cause here, since a much bigger clone is one base away. The J gene is TRBJ1-1, the V gene TRBV25-1, with a possible D match to TRBD1 (5 bases). Trimming stripped 10 bases from V and 4 bases from J, with 13 bases between. Germline V lookup: CDR1 MGHDK, CDR2 SYGVNS. This CDR3 comprises 12 residues. The CDR3 DNA reads as TGTGCCACCCGGGGCGGGGCCACTGAAGCTTTCTTT. This codes for CATRGGATEAFF.

This clonotype was found many times. A junction boundary mismatches the germline segment, possibly from a read error. The chain recombines TRBV25-1 with TRBJ2-7, with unresolved D. CDR1 is MGHDK and CDR2 is SYGVNS in the germline V gene. The CDR3 loop spans 11 amino acids. This chain's CDR3 is CASSRADERNF. In nucleotides, the CDR3 is TGTGCCAGCAGTCGGGCGGATGAAAGGAACTTC.

V and J are TRBV19 and TRBJ2-7; D unresolved. CDR3 size: 15 residues. V gave up 1 base and J gave up 2 bases, with 12 bases separating them. The germline V gene encodes CDR1 LNHDA and CDR2 SQIVND (reference sequence). This CDR3 reads CASSIVPTATYEQYF. The CDR3 DNA reads TGTGCCAGTAGTATAGTCCCGACGGCCACCTACGAGCAGTACTTC.

As concerns this clonotype: The DNA is omitted, as the CDR3 cannot be located on it reliably, and the CDR3 follows TCRdb's listing. The V gene is TRBV25-1, the J gene TRBJ2-5; the table calls TRBD2, which could not be checked here. The CDR3 comprises 13 residues, both ends counted. Germline V CDR1 and CDR2: MGHDK, SYGVNS. The CDR3 spells CACSARAGAPQYF.

This clonotype was counted between two and nine times. The V gene is TRBV2, the J gene TRBJ2-7, with 7 bases aligning to TRBD1. Trimming cost V 6 bases and J 1 base; bases outside gene matches: 6. Germline assignment: CDR1 SNHLY and CDR2 FYNNEI. This CDR3 has 14 amino acids. The CDR3 nucleotides are TGTGCCAGCAGGCTACAGGGGTCGTCCTACGAGCAGTACTTC. Protein product: CASRLQGSSYEQYF.

This clonotype was seen at least ten times. The J gene is TRBJ1-3, the V gene TRBV12-3 or TRBV12-4; D remains ambiguous. The CDR3 loop spans 16 amino acids. Deletions cut 1 base from V and 0 bases from J, with 10 bases between. Here the CDR3 reads CASSLGTAVSGNTIYF. In nucleotides, the CDR3 is TGTGCCAGCAGTTTAGGGACGGCAGTCTCTGGAAACACCATATATTTT.

The genes are TRBV25-1 and TRBJ1-1, with 7 positions matching TRBD1. The germline V gene has CDR1 MGHDK and CDR2 SYGVNS. This CDR3 is built from 15 residues. Trimming took 4 bases from V and 5 from J; bases not matched to a gene: 10. CDR3 loop: CASSATGAVVTEAFF. Here the CDR3 DNA reads TGTGCCAGCAGTGCCACAGGGGCGGTGGTTACTGAAGCTTTCTTT. Supplemented by reference TRBV25-1 and TRBJ1-1, the full variable domain reads EADIYQTPRYLVIGTGKKITLECSQTMGHDKMYWYQQDPGMELHLIHYSYGVNSTEKGDLSSESTVSRIRTEHFPLTLESARPSHTSQYLCASSATGAVVTEAFFGQGTRLTVV.

A few counts support this clonotype. This rearrangement joins TRBV12-3 or TRBV12-4 to TRBJ1-5, with 8 bases fitting TRBD1. Trimming removed 5 bases from V and 0 bases from J; junction bases left unmatched: 9. This CDR3 is 17 amino acids long. The CDR3 DNA is TGTGCCAGCAGTACGGACAGGGCCGGATATAGCAATCAGCCCCAGCATTTT. Residues: CASSTDRAGYSNQPQHF.

As concerns this clonotype: This sequence may be a read error, since a much larger clone differs from it by one base. The chain combines TRBV2 with TRBJ2-7; 9 bases align to TRBD1. The trim removed 8 bases at V and 1 base at J, leaving 6 bases unmatched. The germline gives CDR1 SNHLY, CDR2 FYNNEI. The CDR3 contains 14 residues. CDR3 sequence: CASGKGQGSYEQYF. Here the CDR3 DNA reads TGTGCCAGCGGTAAGGGACAGGGTTCCTACGAGCAGTACTTC.

The rearrangement joins TRBV10-3 to TRBJ1-6, with D uncertain. This CDR3 is 15 amino acids long. The V end lost 11 bases, the J end lost 2 bases, and 16 bases lay between the germline ends. From germline, CDR1 is ENHRY and CDR2 SYGVKD. For the CDR3, the DNA is TGTGCCTGGAGTCCGGTAGGAGCCTATAATTCACCCCTCCACTTT. It specifies CAWSPVGAYNSPLHF.

The CDR3 spells CARVRGANYGYTF. The DNA of the CDR3 is TGTGCTAGAGTCAGGGGAGCTAACTATGGCTACACCTTC. The chain is built from TRBV2 and TRBJ1-2; weak D call: TRBD1 (6 bases). Germline lookup yields CDR1 SNHLY and CDR2 FYNNEI. The CDR3 totals 13 residues.

There are many counts of this clonotype. The chain has TRBV25-1 and TRBJ1-4, with a weak D call TRBD1 (6 bases). Germline values: CDR1 MGHDK, CDR2 SYGVNS. The germline V and J ends were trimmed by 7 bases and 8 bases, with 17 bases remaining between them. The CDR3 is 14 amino acids. CDR3 DNA sequence: TGTGCCAGCACACGGGGAGGGGGAGGCGAAAAACTGTTTTTT. Translated, it gives CASTRGGGGEKLFF.

The chain couples TRBV10-3 to TRBJ1-3; D is uncertain. CDR1 is ENHRY and CDR2 is SYGVKD in the germline V gene. CDR3 length equals 16 residues. V lost 0 bases to trimming and J lost 2 bases, with 11 bases between them. The CDR3 DNA is TGTGCCATCAGTGAGTCGATTTCAGGCACTGGAAACACCATATATTTT. It specifies CAISESISGTGNTIYF.

The rearrangement joins TRBV29-1 to TRBJ1-4; D gene uncertain. This CDR3 region has 12 residues. Germline V gives CDR1 SQVTM, CDR2 ANQGSEA. Trimming removed 7 bases at V and 7 bases at J, with 13 bases between. CDR3 loop: CSAEKNTEKLFF. The CDR3 nucleotides read TGCAGCGCCGAGAAGAACACTGAAAAACTGTTTTTT.

The chain joins TRBV2 to TRBJ2-2, with D possibly TRBD1 on 6 matching bases. Trimming cost V 10 bases and J 3 bases, with 15 bases left between them. The CDR3 runs 14 residues. Germline V gene sequence: CDR1 SNHLY, CDR2 FYNNEI. The CDR3 sequence is CATKGTSYTGELFF. CDR3 nucleotides: TGTGCCACCAAAGGGACATCCTACACCGGGGAGCTGTTTTTT.

This clonotype occurred a few times. The chain recombines TRBV20-1 with TRBJ2-5; 7 nucleotides align to TRBD2. This CDR3 is 14 amino acids long. The germline gives CDR1 DFQATT, CDR2 SNEGSKA (reference sequence). V gave up 7 bases and J gave up 1 base; unmatched junction bases: 9. The CDR3: CSVQSGTSQETQYF. The CDR3 DNA follows: TGCAGTGTTCAAAGCGGGACCTCCCAAGAGACCCAGTACTTC.

V is TRBV7-2 and J is TRBJ2-2, with a tentative D call TRBD2 (6 bases). The CDR3 contains 16 residues. The germline V gene has CDR1 SGHTA and CDR2 FQGNSA. V was cut by 7 bases and J by 6 bases, with 21 bases left in between. The DNA of the CDR3 is TGTGCCAGCACCCCGCACGGCGGGACCGCCTCCGGGGAGCTGTTTTTT. Translating it yields CASTPHGGTASGELFF.

About this clonotype itself: A read error may produce the germline difference seen at one junction end. This rearrangement joins TRBV10-3 to TRBJ2-7; 7 positions agree with TRBD2. CDR1 and CDR2 (germline): ENHRY, SYGVKD. The CDR3 spans 15 residues. CDR3 loop: CASSVLADSSYEQYF. As DNA, the CDR3 is TGTGCCAGCAGTGTCCTAGCGGATAGCTCCTACGAGCAGTACTTC.

V gene TRBV29-1 combines with J gene TRBJ2-7, with D possibly TRBD2 on 5 matching bases. V shed 8 bases and J shed 2 bases, with 13 bases lying between them. Germline CDR1 SQVTM, CDR2 ANQGSEA. CDR3 size: 12 residues. In DNA form, the CDR3 reads TGCAGCCCGCAGGCGGGCCCCTACGAGCAGTACTTC. The encoded protein is CSPQAGPYEQYF.

This rearrangement joins TRBV10-3 to TRBJ1-5; maybe TRBD1 (5 bases). Per germline, CDR1 ENHRY and CDR2 SYGVKD. The CDR3 runs to 13 residues. Trimming removed 2 bases from V and 7 bases from J, with 9 bases in between. CDR3 nucleotide sequence: TGTGCCATCAGTGAGAGATGGGGGCAGCCCCAGCATTTT. This gives the protein CAISERWGQPQHF.

This clonotype was picked up many times. V usage is TRBV7-8 and J usage is TRBJ1-6; 8 nucleotides align to TRBD1. The CDR3 spans 15 residues. Germline V gives CDR1 SGHVS, CDR2 FQNEAQ. V was pared by 5 bases and J by 7 bases, with 7 bases of the junction left unmatched. CDR3 nucleotides: TGTGCCAGCAGCGGTCGACAGGGGATCAATTCACCCCTCCACTTT. It is translated as CASSGRQGINSPLHF.

This clonotype was counted many times. V usage is TRBV20-1 and J usage is TRBJ1-6; 11 bases are shared with TRBD1. Germline V lookup: CDR1 DFQATT, CDR2 SNEGSKA (reference sequence). V gave up 5 bases and J gave up 7 bases; unmatched junction bases: 4. This CDR3 comprises 14 residues. As DNA, the CDR3 is TGCAGTGCTGGGACAGGGGGGCGGAATTCACCCCTCCACTTT. Its translation: CSAGTGGRNSPLHF.

On this clonotype itself: An end of the junction differs from the germline gene, which may be a read error. The CDR3 DNA sequence: TGTGCCATCAGTGAAGGGGACAGTAATTCACCGCTCCACTTT. Its protein product is CAISEGDSNSPLHF. The V and J genes are TRBV10-3 and TRBJ1-6; 7 bases map to TRBD1. CDR3 size: 14 residues. The germline gives CDR1 ENHRY, CDR2 SYGVKD.

V gene TRBV13 combines with J gene TRBJ1-6; maybe TRBD1 (6 bases). The V and J ends lost 8 bases and 9 bases respectively, with 11 bases between them. The CDR3 is 12 residues long. Germline-derived CDR1 and CDR2 are PRHDT and FYEKMQ (reference sequence). CDR3 nucleotides: TGTGCCAGCTCACTACAGGGTTCACCCCTCCACTTT. Its protein product is CASSLQGSPLHF.

This clonotype was detected ten times or more. V gene TRBV24-1 combines with J gene TRBJ1-4; D remains ambiguous. The CDR3 totals 15 residues. Per germline, CDR1 KGHDR and CDR2 SFDVKD. Deletions cut 4 bases from V and 5 bases from J, with 13 bases between. For the CDR3, the DNA is TGTGCCACCAGTGAATCACGCCGGGCCAATGAAAAACTGTTTTTT. This codes for CATSESRRANEKLFF.

The gene calls are TRBV19 and TRBJ2-2; TRBD2 aligns across 7 bases. Trimming removed 11 bases from V and 1 base from J; junction bases left unmatched: 7. The CDR3 runs 14 residues. Per the germline V gene, CDR1 is LNHDA and CDR2 is SQIVND (reference sequence). The CDR3 is CAGRDSLNTGELFF. The CDR3 DNA is TGTGCCGGGAGGGACTCGCTGAACACCGGGGAGCTGTTTTTT.

The J gene is TRBJ2-5, the V gene TRBV24-1, with D possibly being TRBD1 (5 bases). The CDR3 is 15 amino acids. V lost 4 bases to trimming and J lost 2 bases, with 13 bases between them. Germline lookup yields CDR1 KGHDR and CDR2 SFDVKD. CDR3 amino acids: CATSDQRQMQETQYF. In DNA, the CDR3 is TGTGCCACCAGTGACCAGCGACAGATGCAAGAGACCCAGTACTTC.

The rearrangement uses TRBV20-1 and TRBJ1-6, with 8 nucleotides matching TRBD1. The CDR3 sequence is 17 residues long. The germline V gene encodes CDR1 DFQATT and CDR2 SNEGSKA (reference sequence). After removal of 2 bases from V and 0 bases from J, the junction contained 6 bases not matched to a gene. CDR3 sequence reads: CSARSGTGLSYNSPLHF. The CDR3 coding sequence is TGCAGTGCTAGATCCGGGACAGGTCTCTCCTATAATTCACCCCTCCACTTT.